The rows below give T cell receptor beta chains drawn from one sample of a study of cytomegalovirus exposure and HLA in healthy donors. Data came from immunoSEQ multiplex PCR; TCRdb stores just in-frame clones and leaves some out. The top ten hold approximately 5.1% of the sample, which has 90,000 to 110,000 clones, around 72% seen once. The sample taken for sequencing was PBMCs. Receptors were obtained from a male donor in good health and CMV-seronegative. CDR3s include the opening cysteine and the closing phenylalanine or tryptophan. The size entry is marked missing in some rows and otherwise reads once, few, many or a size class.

CDR3: CACLREGNTGELFF
J: TRBJ2-2
size: once
V: TRBV30

CDR3: CASSLRSGGASYNEQFF
J: TRBJ2-1
size: -
V: TRBV4-2

CDR3: CASSPGVDYGYTF
J: TRBJ1-2
size: -
V: TRBV6-4

CDR3: CASSPPERVNTEAFF
J: TRBJ1-1
size: -
V: TRBV18

CDR3: CASSSDSYNEQFF
J: TRBJ2-1
size: -
V: TRBV13

CDR3: CASSTTGTGTTETQYF
J: TRBJ2-5
size: -
V: TRBV7-6

CDR3: CASKGRRLEIEQFF
J: TRBJ2-1
size: -
V: TRBV19

CDR3: CASRGGVGSSGANVLTF
J: TRBJ2-6
size: -
V: TRBV5-6

CDR3: CASSLGTSGGFYYEQYF
J: TRBJ2-7
size: -
V: TRBV11-2

CDR3: CASGTGGDLGAGELFF
J: TRBJ2-2
size: -
V: TRBV7-9

CDR3: CASGRGRGILYF
J: TRBJ2-5
size: -
V: TRBV27

CDR3: CSVYSSGRGETQYF
J: TRBJ2-5
size: -
V: TRBV29-1

CDR3: CASSSRNSENVKAQYF
J: TRBJ2-5
size: -
V: TRBV7-8

CDR3: CASSSTGGKGNQPQHF
J: TRBJ1-5
size: -
V: TRBV7-3

CDR3: CASSLGRGPDTQYF
J: TRBJ2-3
size: once
V: TRBV5-1

CDR3: CASSTTAPMNTEAFF
J: TRBJ1-1
size: -
V: TRBV5-4

CDR3: CAGSSGGSVHEQYF
J: TRBJ2-7
size: -
V: TRBV7-2

CDR3: CASNKGTRVPGELFF
J: TRBJ2-2
size: -
V: TRBV7-9

CDR3: CASSQAVDQPQHF
J: TRBJ1-5
size: -
V: TRBV4-1

CDR3: CASSLETGQVGTEAFF
J: TRBJ1-1
size: -
V: TRBV7-2

CDR3: CAIRQSTSGRTTDTQYF
J: TRBJ2-3
size: -
V: TRBV10-3

CDR3: CASSEGVAGTDTQYF
J: TRBJ2-3
size: -
V: TRBV7-2

CDR3: CASSAFHEQFF
J: TRBJ2-1
size: few
V: TRBV5-6

CDR3: CASSVAPTLAGGSYEQYF
J: TRBJ2-7
size: -
V: TRBV9

CDR3: CASKYQGNTEAFF
J: TRBJ1-1
size: -
V: TRBV6-5

CDR3: CASSRGGTDTQYF
J: TRBJ2-3
size: once
V: TRBV9

CDR3: CASSFIGLAGSGAYNEQFF
J: TRBJ2-1
size: -
V: TRBV28

CDR3: CASSNSYEQYF
J: -
size: -
V: TRBV19

CDR3: CASSQAPGQGSGNTIYF
J: TRBJ1-3
size: -
V: TRBV28

CDR3: CASSLVFGQVYEQYF
J: TRBJ2-7
size: -
V: TRBV7-2

CDR3: CASTMEWGVNQPQHF
J: TRBJ1-5
size: -
V: TRBV2

CDR3: CASSLELAGAVETDTQYF
J: TRBJ2-3
size: -
V: TRBV7-8

CDR3: CASSERDRGNRNIQYF
J: TRBJ2-4
size: once
V: TRBV6-1

CDR3: CASSPRDRGYNEQFF
J: TRBJ2-1
size: -
V: TRBV6-6

CDR3: CASSLVEGGFNGYTF
J: TRBJ1-2
size: few
V: TRBV5-4

CDR3: CASSIQSGGVTEAFF
J: TRBJ1-1
size: -
V: TRBV5-1

CDR3: CASSLGGDNEKLFF
J: TRBJ1-4
size: -
V: TRBV11-2

CDR3: CASSLRYEKLFF
J: TRBJ1-4
size: -
V: TRBV5-5

CDR3: CASRPIGQGGGEQYF
J: TRBJ2-7
size: -
V: TRBV5-1

CDR3: CAWTRGGGRPAYEQYF
J: TRBJ2-7
size: -
V: TRBV30